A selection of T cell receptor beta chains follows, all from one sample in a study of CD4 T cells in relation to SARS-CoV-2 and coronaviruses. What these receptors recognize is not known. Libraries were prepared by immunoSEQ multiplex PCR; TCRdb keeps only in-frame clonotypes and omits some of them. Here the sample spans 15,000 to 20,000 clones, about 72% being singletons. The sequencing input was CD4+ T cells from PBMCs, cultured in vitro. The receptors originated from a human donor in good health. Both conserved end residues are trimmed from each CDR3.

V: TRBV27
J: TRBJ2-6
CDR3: ASSLSGQIIGAGANVLT

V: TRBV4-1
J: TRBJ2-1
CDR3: ASSRPRGGSFNNEQF

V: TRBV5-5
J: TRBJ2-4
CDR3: ASSLGGRREQKNIQY

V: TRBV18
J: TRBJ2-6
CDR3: ASSLTGTGVSSGANVLT

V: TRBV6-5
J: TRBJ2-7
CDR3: ASSYSGTGSYEQY

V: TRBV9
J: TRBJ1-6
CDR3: ASSVEAGTGNSPLH

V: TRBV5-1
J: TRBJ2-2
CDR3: ASSLSRIANTGELF

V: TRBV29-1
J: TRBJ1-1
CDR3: SYDRNTEAF

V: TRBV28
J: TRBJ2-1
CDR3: ASTIGGGPYNEQF

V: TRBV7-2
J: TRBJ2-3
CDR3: ASSSLGLRRGGTQY

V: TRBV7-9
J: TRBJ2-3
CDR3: ASSTHPGQGTDTQY

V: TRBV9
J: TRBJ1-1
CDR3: ASSVDTEAF

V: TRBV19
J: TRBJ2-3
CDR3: ASSIGVTDTQY

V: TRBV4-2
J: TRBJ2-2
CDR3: ASSLSGSFTGELF

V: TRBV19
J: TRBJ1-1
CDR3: ASTLYPENTEAF

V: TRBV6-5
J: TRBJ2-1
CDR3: ASGTGLAAYNEQF

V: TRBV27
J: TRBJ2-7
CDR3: ASSMIAPGLAGSYEQY

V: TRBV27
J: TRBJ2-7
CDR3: ASSRKQGVTYEQY

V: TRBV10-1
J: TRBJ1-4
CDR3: ASSDNEKLF

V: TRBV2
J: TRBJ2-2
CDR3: ASSEAHVPNTGELF

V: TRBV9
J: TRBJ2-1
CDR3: ASSVGGRSSYNEQF

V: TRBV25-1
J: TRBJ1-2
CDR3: ASSVGAINYGYT

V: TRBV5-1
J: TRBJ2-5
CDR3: ASSLAAGAQETQY

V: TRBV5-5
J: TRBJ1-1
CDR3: ASSRYYVQDGTEAF

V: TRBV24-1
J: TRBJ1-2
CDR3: ATSDLDENYGYT

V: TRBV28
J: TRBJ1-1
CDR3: ASSWSNRDGNTEAF

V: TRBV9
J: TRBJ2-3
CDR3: ASSVAASGNTDTQY

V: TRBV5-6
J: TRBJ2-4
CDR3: ASSLSLAKNIQY

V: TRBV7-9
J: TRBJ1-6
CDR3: ATGAEGPLH

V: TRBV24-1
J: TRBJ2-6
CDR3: ATSEATGQGISGANVLT

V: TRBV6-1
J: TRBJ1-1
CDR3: ASSELTWGISTEAF

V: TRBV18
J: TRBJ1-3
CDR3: ASSPSRTGALSGNTIY

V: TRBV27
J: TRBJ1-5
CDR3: ASSPGAGPDQPQH

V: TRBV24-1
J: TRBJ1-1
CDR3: ATSEDQNTEAF

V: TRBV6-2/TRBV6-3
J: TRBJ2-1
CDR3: ASSPGLEYNEQF

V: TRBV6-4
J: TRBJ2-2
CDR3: ASSDGAGGAAGELF

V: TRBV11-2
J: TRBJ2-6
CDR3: ASSLVSGGANVLT

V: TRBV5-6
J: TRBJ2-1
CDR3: ASSLVGARLRNEQF

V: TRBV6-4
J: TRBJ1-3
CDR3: ASGDMQGVKNTIY

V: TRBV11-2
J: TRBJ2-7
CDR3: ASSLQETNRLYEQY

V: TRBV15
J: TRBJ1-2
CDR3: ATRPGPNYGYT

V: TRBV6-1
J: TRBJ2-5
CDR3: ASSVVTSGRMRETQY

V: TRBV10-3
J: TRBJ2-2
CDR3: AISESIVAGDTGELF

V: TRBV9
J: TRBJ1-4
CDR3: ASSANNWGMSEKLF

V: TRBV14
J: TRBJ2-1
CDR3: ASSHSSKRAVDEQF

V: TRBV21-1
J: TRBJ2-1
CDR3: ASSKAPSRLEQF

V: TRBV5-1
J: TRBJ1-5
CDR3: ASSLGGPGNQPQH

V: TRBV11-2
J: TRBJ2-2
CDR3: ASSLETGELF

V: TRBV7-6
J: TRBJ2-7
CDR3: ASSLLPRTSGSRYEQY

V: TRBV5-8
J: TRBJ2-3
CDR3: ASSFMRTDTQY